This T cell receptor (beta chain) is from a study of cytotoxic CD8 clonotypes in ibrutinib-treated CLL. Study details: Complete response was seen in 2 patients and partial in about 24; some 12 progressed and 14 stayed remitted after a median 68 months. An average of 255,043 productive templates and approximately 91,000 productive rearrangements was obtained per sample.

This CDR3 comprises 17 residues. V was trimmed by 2 bases and J by 0 bases, leaving 17 bases between them. The germline CDR1 and CDR2 sequences are GTSNPN and SVGIG (reference sequence). Comments on this clone: Its cognate antigen is unknown.

Here immunoSEQ multiplex PCR was the method, and the copy in TCRdb shows in-frame clones only, minus some. The sample records tens of thousands of clones, 60% to 80% being singletons. Whole-study findings and limits: Having risen at ibrutinib response, clonality had fallen back toward baseline by progression. Sampling of sustained-remission and progressing patients occurred at differing times.

The source is a human donor with chronic lymphocytic leukemia. This chain joins TRBV30 and TRBJ1-3; D is unclear. Sequenced material: PBMCs, taken after 12 months of ibrutinib treatment. Written as DNA, the CDR3 is TGTGCCTGGAGTCCCGCCCGGGTCCGGACCTCTGGAAACACCATATATTTT. Translation: CAWSPARVRTSGNTIYF.